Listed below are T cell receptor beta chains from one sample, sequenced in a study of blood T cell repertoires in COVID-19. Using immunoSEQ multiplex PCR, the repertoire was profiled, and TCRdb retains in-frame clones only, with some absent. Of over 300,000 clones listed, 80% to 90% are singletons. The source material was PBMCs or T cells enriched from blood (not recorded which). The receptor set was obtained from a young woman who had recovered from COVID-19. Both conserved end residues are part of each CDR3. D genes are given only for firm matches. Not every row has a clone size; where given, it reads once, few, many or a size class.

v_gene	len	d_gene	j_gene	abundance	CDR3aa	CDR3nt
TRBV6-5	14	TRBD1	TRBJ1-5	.	CASSPTRQGQPQHF	TGTGCCAGCAGCCCGACCCGACAGGGTCAGCCCCAGCATTTT
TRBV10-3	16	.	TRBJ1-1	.	CAISDRRDPGRGEAFF	TGTGCCATCAGTGACCGAAGAGACCCAGGAAGGGGTGAAGCTTTCTTT
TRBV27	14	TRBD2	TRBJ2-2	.	CASSARTSNGELFF	TGTGCCAGCAGTGCCAGGACTAGTAACGGGGAGCTGTTTTTT
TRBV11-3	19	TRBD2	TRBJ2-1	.	CASSLGGLFMREPGNEQFF	TGTGCCAGCAGCTTAGGAGGTTTATTTATGCGGGAGCCAGGCAATGAGCAGTTCTTC
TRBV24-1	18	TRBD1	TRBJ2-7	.	CATSEKSPDRGSLYEQYF	TGTGCCACCAGTGAGAAGAGCCCTGACAGGGGGTCACTCTACGAGCAGTACTTC
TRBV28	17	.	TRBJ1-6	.	CASSLRRQSSYNSPLHF	TGTGCCAGCAGTTTGAGGAGACAGAGCTCCTATAATTCACCCCTCCACTTT
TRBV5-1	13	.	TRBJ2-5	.	CASSLDGRETQYF	TGCGCCAGCAGCTTGGACGGGAGAGAGACCCAGTACTTC
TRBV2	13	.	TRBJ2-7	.	CASSGARDYEQYF	TGTGCCAGCAGTGGGGCCAGGGACTACGAGCAGTACTTC
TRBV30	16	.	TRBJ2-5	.	CAWKRITAEGYGTQYF	TGTGCCTGGAAAAGGATTACAGCGGAGGGTTACGGGACCCAGTACTTC
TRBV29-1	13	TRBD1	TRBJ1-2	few	CSVDAGGFGGYTF	TGCAGCGTTGATGCAGGGGGTTTCGGTGGCTACACCTTC
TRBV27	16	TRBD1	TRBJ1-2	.	CASSPDRGKSLGGYTF	TGTGCCAGCAGCCCGGACAGGGGAAAATCCCTCGGTGGCTACACCTTC
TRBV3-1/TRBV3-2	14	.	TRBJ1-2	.	CASSSQQGAGGYTF	TGTGCCAGCAGCTCCCAACAGGGCGCAGGGGGCTACACCTTC
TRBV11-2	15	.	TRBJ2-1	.	CASSLVGQVYNEQFF	TGTGCCAGCAGCTTAGTGGGACAAGTGTACAATGAGCAGTTCTTC
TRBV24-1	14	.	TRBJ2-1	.	CATRDPGDGDEQFF	TGTGCCACCAGGGATCCGGGGGACGGCGATGAGCAGTTCTTC
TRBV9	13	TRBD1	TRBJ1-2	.	CASSVTGQEGYTF	TGTGCCAGCAGCGTAACGGGACAGGAGGGCTACACCTTC
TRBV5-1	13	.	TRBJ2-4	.	CASSFRAGEIQYF	TGCGCCAGCAGCTTTCGAGCAGGGGAAATTCAGTACTTC
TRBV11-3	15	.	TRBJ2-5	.	CASSLVVAYQETQYF	TGTGCCAGCAGCTTAGTGGTAGCTTACCAAGAGACCCAGTACTTC
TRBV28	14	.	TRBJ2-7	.	CASSAFSGGYEQYF	TGTGCCAGCAGCGCTTTTAGCGGAGGCTACGAGCAGTACTTC